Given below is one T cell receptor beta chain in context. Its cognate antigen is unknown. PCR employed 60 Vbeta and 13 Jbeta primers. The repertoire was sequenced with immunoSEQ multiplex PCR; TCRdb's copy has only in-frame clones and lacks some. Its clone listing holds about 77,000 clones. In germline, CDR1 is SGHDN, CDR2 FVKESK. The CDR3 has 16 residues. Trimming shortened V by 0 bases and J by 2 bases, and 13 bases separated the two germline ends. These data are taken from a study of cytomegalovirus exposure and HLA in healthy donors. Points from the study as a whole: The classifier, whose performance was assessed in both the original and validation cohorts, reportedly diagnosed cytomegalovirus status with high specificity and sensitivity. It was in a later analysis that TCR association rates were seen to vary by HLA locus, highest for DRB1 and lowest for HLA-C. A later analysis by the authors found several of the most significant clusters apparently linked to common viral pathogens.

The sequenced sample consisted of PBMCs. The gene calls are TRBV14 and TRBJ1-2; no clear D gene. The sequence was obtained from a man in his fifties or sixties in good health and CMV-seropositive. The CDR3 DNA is TGTGCCAGCAGCCAAGATTACACCTTTGCAAACTATGGCTACACCTTC. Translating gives CASSQDYTFANYGYTF.